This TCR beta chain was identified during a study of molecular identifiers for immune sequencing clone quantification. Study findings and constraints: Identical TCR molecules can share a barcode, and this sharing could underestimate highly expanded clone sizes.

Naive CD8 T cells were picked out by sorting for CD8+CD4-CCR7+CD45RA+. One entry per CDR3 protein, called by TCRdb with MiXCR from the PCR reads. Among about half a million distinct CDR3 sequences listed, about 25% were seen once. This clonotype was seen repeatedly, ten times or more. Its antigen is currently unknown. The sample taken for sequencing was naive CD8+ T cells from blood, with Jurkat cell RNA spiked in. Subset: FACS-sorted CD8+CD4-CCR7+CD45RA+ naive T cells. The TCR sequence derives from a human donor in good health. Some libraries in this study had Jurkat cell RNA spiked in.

This CDR3 is CASSYRTGLTGELFF. Written as DNA, the CDR3 is TGTGCCAGCAGCTACAGGACAGGGCTAACCGGGGAGCTGTTTTTT. The rearrangement uses TRBV5-4 and TRBJ2-2, with TRBD1 matching over 8 bases. This CDR3 is built from 15 residues. J was trimmed by 5 bases and V by 3 bases; bases with no gene match: 6. Germline assignment: CDR1 SGHNT and CDR2 YYREEE (reference sequence).